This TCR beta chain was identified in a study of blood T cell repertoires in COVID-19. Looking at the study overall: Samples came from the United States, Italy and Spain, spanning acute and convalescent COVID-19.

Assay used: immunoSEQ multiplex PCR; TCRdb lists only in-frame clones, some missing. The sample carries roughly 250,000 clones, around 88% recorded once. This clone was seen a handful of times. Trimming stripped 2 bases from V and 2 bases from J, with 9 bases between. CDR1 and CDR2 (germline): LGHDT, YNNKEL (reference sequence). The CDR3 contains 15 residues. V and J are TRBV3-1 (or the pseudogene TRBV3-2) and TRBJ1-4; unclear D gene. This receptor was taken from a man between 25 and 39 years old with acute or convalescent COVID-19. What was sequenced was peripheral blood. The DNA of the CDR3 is TGTGCCAGCAGCCAATTCGCGTGGACTAATGAAAAACTGTTTTTT. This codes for CASSQFAWTNEKLFF.